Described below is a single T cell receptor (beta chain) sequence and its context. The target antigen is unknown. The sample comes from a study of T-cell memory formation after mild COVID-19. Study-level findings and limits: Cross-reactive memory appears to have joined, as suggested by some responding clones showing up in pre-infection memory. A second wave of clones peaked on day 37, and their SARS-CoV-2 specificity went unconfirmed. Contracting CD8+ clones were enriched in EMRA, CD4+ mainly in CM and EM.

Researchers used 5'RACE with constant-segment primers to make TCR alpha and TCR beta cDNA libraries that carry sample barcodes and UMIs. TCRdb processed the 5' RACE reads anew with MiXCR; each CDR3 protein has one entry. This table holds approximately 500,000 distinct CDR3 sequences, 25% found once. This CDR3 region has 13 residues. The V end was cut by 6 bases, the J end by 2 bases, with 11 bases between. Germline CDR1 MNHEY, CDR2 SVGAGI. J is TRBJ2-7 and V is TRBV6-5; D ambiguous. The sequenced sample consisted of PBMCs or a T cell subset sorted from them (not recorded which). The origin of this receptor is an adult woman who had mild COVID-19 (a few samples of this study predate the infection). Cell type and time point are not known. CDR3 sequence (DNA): TGTGCCAGCAGCAACACTGGAACCTACGAGCAGTACTTC. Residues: CASSNTGTYEQYF.